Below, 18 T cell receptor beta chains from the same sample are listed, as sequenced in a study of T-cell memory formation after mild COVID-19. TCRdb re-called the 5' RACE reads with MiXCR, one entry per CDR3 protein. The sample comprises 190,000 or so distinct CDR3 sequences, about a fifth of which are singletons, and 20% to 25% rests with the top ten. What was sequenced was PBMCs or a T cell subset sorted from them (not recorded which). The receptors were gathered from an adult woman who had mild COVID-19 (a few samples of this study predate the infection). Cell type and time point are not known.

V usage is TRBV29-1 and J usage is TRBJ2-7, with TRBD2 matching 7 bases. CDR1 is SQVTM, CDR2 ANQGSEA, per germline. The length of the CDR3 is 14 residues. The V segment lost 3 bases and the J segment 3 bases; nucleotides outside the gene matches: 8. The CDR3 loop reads CSVEGERGDYEQYF. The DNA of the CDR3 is TGCAGCGTTGAGGGGGAGCGGGGTGACTACGAGCAGTACTTC.

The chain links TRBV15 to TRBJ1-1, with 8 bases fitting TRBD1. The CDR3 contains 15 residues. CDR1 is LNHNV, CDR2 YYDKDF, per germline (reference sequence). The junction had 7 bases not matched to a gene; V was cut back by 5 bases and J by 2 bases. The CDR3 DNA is TGTGCCACCAGCGTAGAGGGACAGGATAACACTGAAGCTTTCTTT. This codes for CATSVEGQDNTEAFF.

Here the CDR3 DNA reads TGTGCCAGCATCTTTTCAATCGGGGAGCTGTTTTTT. The encoded protein is CASIFSIGELFF. The genes are TRBV7-9 and TRBJ2-2; D is unresolved. CDR1 is SEHNR, CDR2 FQNEAQ, per germline (reference sequence). The CDR3 runs 12 residues. Between the trimmed V and J ends, which lost 7 bases and 7 bases, there was a span of 10 bases.

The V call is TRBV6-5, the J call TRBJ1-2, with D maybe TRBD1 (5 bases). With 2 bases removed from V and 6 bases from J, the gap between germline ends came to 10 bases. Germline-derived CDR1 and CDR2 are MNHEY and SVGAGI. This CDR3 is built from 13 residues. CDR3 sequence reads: CASSYGAGDGYTF. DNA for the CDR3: TGTGCCAGCAGTTACGGGGCGGGCGATGGCTACACCTTC.

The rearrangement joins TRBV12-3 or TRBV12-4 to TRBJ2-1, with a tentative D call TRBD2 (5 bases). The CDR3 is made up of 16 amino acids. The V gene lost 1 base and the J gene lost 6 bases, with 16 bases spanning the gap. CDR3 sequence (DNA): TGTGCCAGCAGTTTAGGGGTAGGGAGCAAGTTCAATGAGCAGTTCTTC. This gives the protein CASSLGVGSKFNEQFF.

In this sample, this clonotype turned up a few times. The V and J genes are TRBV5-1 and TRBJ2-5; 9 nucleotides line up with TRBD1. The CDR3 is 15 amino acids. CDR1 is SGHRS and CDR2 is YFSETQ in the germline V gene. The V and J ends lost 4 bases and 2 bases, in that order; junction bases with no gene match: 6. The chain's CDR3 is CASSTTDRGQETQYF. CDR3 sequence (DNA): TGCGCCAGCAGCACGACGGACAGGGGACAAGAGACCCAGTACTTC.

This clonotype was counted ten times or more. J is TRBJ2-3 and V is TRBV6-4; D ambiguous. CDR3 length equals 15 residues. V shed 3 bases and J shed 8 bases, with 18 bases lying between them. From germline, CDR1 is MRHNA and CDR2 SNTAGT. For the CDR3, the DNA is TGTGCCAGCAGTGAAGGGTCAGGTGGACGCGGTACGCAGTATTTT. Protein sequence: CASSEGSGGRGTQYF.

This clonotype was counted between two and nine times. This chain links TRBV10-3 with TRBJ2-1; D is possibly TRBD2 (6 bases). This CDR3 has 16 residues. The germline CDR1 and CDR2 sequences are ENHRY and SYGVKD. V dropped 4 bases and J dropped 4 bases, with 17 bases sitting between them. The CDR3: CAISASEGFGYNEQFF. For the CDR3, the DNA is TGTGCCATCAGTGCCTCGGAGGGATTCGGGTACAATGAGCAGTTCTTC.

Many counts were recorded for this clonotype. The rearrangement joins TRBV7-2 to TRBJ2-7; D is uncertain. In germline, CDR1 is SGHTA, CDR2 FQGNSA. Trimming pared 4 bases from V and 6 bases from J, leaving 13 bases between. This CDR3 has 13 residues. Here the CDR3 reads CASSSSLSGEQYF. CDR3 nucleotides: TGTGCCAGCAGCTCCTCCCTTTCCGGCGAGCAGTACTTC.

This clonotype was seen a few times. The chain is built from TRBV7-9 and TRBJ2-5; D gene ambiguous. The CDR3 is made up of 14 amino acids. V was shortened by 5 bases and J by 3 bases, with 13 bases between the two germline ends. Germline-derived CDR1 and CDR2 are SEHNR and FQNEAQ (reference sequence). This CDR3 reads CASSDRSPKETQYF. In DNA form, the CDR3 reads TGTGCCAGCAGCGATCGCTCTCCGAAAGAGACCCAGTACTTC.

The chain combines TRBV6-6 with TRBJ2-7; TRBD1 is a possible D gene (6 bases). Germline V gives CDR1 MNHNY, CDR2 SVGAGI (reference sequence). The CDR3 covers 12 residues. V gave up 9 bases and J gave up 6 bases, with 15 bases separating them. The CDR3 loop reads CASNTGYGEQYF. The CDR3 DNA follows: TGTGCCAGTAACACAGGGTATGGCGAGCAGTACTTC.

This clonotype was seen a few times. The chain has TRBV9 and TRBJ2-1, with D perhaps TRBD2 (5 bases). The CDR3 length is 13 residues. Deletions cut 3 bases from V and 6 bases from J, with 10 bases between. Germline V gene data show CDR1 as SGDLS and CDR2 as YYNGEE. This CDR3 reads CASSAEGLNEQFF. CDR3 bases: TGTGCCAGCAGCGCCGAAGGACTCAATGAGCAGTTCTTC. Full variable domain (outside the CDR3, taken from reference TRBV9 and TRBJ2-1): DSGVTQTPKHLITATGQRVTLRCSPRSGDLSVYWYQQSLDQGLQFLIQYYNGEERAKGNILERFSAQQFPDLHSELNLSSLELGDSALYFCASSAEGLNEQFFGPGTRLTVL.

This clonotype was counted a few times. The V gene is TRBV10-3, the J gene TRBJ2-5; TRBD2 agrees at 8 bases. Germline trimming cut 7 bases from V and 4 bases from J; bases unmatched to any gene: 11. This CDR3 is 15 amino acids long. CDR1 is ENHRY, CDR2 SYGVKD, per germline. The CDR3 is CAIKTSGAGRETQYF. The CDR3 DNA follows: TGTGCCATCAAAACTAGCGGAGCCGGACGAGAGACCCAGTACTTC.

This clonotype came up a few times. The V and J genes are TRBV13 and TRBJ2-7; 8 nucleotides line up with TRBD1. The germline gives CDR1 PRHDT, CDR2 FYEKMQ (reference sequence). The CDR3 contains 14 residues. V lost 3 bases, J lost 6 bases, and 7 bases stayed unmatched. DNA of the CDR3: TGTGCCAGCAGCTTCTATACAGGGGGTAGCGAGCAGTACTTC. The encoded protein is CASSFYTGGSEQYF.

The CDR3 protein is CASSSTGGTDTQYF. DNA of the CDR3: TGTGCCAGCAGTTCCACGGGGGGAACAGATACGCAGTATTTT. The V and J genes are TRBV6-5 and TRBJ2-3, with 7 nucleotides matching TRBD2. The CDR3 is 14 residues long. Germline V gives CDR1 MNHEY, CDR2 SVGAGI. The V segment lost 4 bases and the J segment 3 bases; nucleotides outside the gene matches: 4.

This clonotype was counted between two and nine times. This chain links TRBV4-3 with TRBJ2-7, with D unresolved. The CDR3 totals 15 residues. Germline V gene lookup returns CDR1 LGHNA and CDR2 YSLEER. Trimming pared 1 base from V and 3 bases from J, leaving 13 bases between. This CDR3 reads CASSQGQTGYYEQYF. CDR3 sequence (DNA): TGCGCCAGCAGCCAAGGTCAGACTGGATACTACGAGCAGTACTTC.

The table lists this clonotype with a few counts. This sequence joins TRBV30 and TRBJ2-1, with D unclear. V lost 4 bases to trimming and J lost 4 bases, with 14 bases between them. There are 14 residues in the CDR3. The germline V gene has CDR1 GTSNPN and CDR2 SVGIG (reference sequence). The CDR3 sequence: CAWTVDGSYNEQFF. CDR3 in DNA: TGTGCCTGGACTGTGGATGGCTCATACAATGAGCAGTTCTTC.

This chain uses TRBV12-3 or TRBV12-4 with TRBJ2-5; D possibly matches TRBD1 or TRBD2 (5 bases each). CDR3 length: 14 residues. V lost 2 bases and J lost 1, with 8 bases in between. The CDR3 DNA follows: TGTGCCAGCAGTTTAAGAGGGGCCCAAGAGACCCAGTACTTC. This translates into CASSLRGAQETQYF.